Listed here are 20 T cell receptor beta chains from one sample, sequenced in a study of blood T cell dynamics during melanoma immunotherapy. Method: immunoSEQ multiplex PCR; TCRdb's copy keeps in-frame clones and lacks some. The sample comprises some 20,000 clones, roughly 87% of which are singletons, and around 7.8% rests with the top ten. As to time point: week 3, after first cycle of checkpoint inhibitor. Source: blood, taken from a patient treated with checkpoint blockade. The receptors derive from a human donor with melanoma.

The V and J genes are TRBV28 and TRBJ1-5, with a possible D match to TRBD1 (5 bases). CDR3 length: 14 amino acids. The V and J ends lost 6 bases and 3 bases respectively, with 12 bases between them. Germline CDR1 reads MDHEN; CDR2 reads SYDVKM. CDR3: CASSARQNNQPQHF. DNA for the CDR3: TGTGCCAGCAGCGCCCGACAGAACAATCAGCCCCAGCATTTT.

V is TRBV19 and J is TRBJ1-5; D may be TRBD1 (5 bases). V was cut by 11 bases and J by 3 bases, with 8 bases left in between. Germline values: CDR1 LNHDA, CDR2 SQIVND (reference sequence). The CDR3 extends over 11 amino acids. This chain's CDR3 is CAGGDNQPQHF. The CDR3 nucleotides read TGTGCCGGGGGAGACAATCAGCCCCAGCATTTT.

In DNA, the CDR3 is TGTGCCAGCAGCGTAGGGACAGGGAATCGTGAAAAACTGTTTTTT. As protein: CASSVGTGNREKLFF. V usage is TRBV9 and J usage is TRBJ1-4; 8 bases agree with TRBD1. The germline V gene encodes CDR1 SGDLS and CDR2 YYNGEE. The CDR3 contains 15 residues. Losses at the gene ends were 0 bases for V and 7 bases for J; bases not matched to a gene: 5. The variable domain in full, completed from reference TRBV9 and TRBJ1-4, reads DSGVTQTPKHLITATGQRVTLRCSPRSGDLSVYWYQQSLDQGLQFLIQYYNGEERAKGNILERFSAQQFPDLHSELNLSSLELGDSALYFCASSVGTGNREKLFFGSGTQLSVL.

This clone was seen only a few times. The chain has TRBV6-5 and TRBJ2-2; TRBD1 matches at 8 bases. This CDR3 spans 15 amino acids. Trimming took 5 bases from V and 6 from J; bases not matched to a gene: 8. Germline V lookup: CDR1 MNHEY, CDR2 SVGAGI. The CDR3 DNA is TGTGCCAGCAGTCCCACAGGGGGAGTGGCCGGGGAGCTGTTTTTT. It is translated as CASSPTGGVAGELFF.

The V call is TRBV6-5, the J call TRBJ2-7; the match to TRBD1 covers 8 bases. CDR3 length: 14 residues. J was trimmed by 5 bases and V by 6 bases; bases with no gene match: 9. Per germline, CDR1 MNHEY and CDR2 SVGAGI. CDR3 nucleotides: TGTGCCAGCAGCGACGGACAGGGTACCCACGAGCAGTACTTC. Translation: CASSDGQGTHEQYF.

This clone was seen a single time. This chain joins TRBV2 and TRBJ1-6; the D gene is possibly TRBD1 (5 bases). The CDR3 extends over 13 amino acids. Trimming took off 7 bases at V and 8 bases at J, with 12 bases between the two ends. Germline CDR1 and CDR2: SNHLY and FYNNEI. CDR3 nucleotide sequence: TGTGCCAGCAACCCGGGACCGTATTCACCCCTCCACTTT. Its protein is CASNPGPYSPLHF.

The chain combines TRBV5-8 with TRBJ2-1, with 10 bases identical to TRBD2. CDR1 and CDR2 from the germline V gene are SGHTS and YDEGEE. Germline trimming cut 6 bases from V and 1 base from J; bases unmatched to any gene: 7. The CDR3 runs 16 residues. DNA of the CDR3: TGTGCCAGCAAATTGCTAGCGGGAGAATCCTACAATGAGCAGTTCTTC. Its protein product is CASKLLAGESYNEQFF. Supplemented by reference TRBV5-8 and TRBJ2-1, the full variable domain reads EAGVTQSPTHLIKTRGQQATLRCSPISGHTSVYWYQQALGLGLQFLLWYDEGEERNRGNFPPRFSGRQFPNYSSELNVNALELEDSALYLCASKLLAGESYNEQFFGPGTRLTVL.

This chain uses TRBV4-3 with TRBJ2-1, with 11 bases identical to TRBD2. In germline, CDR1 is LGHNA, CDR2 YSLEER. The V gene end was trimmed by 2 bases and the J gene end by 3 bases; junction bases not matched to a gene: 3. The CDR3 consists of 16 residues. The CDR3, as DNA: TGCGCCAGCAGCCAACCACTAGCGGGGGACTACAATGAGCAGTTCTTC. Its protein is CASSQPLAGDYNEQFF.

V and J are TRBV7-9 and TRBJ2-5; the D is unclear. This CDR3 contains 18 residues. Germline CDR1 is SEHNR and CDR2 is FQNEAQ (reference sequence). Trimming left V 1 base short and J 3 bases short, with 21 bases between. CDR3 in amino acids: CASSLVGTGVGNEETQYF. The CDR3 bases are TGTGCCAGCAGCTTAGTGGGTACGGGCGTGGGAAACGAAGAGACCCAGTACTTC.

V is TRBV6-5 and J is TRBJ1-1; D call uncertain. Trimming cost V 5 bases and J 4 bases, with 14 bases left between them. Germline V lookup: CDR1 MNHEY, CDR2 SVGAGI. This CDR3 contains 14 residues. CDR3 bases: TGTGCCAGCAGTCCTCGGGTGGAAGGCACTGAAGCTTTCTTT. It codes for CASSPRVEGTEAFF.

The chain joins TRBV5-4 to TRBJ1-4, with 10 nucleotides matching TRBD1. The CDR3 totals 16 residues. In germline, CDR1 is SGHNT, CDR2 YYREEE (reference sequence). Trimming removed 4 bases from V and 1 base from J; junction bases left unmatched: 4. Here the CDR3 reads CASSARDRGTNEKLFF. CDR3 in DNA: TGTGCCAGCAGCGCCCGGGACAGGGGAACTAATGAAAAACTGTTTTTT.

This clone was observed a single time. The gene calls are TRBV27 and TRBJ1-2; D is perhaps TRBD1 (6 bases). Germline CDR1 MNHEY, CDR2 SMNVEV (reference sequence). The CDR3 has 14 amino acids. Trimming took off 6 bases at V and 5 bases at J, with 16 bases between the two ends. The CDR3 region is CASRRERGLYGYTF. The CDR3 nucleotides read TGTGCCAGCAGAAGGGAAAGGGGGTTATATGGCTACACCTTC.

The rearrangement links TRBV28 to TRBJ1-1; 7 bases align to TRBD1. Germline V gives CDR1 MDHEN, CDR2 SYDVKM. V shed 4 bases and J 5 bases; nucleotides not matched to a gene: 10. The CDR3 loop spans 15 amino acids. The CDR3 spells CASSSLSGGGTEAFF. DNA for the CDR3: TGTGCCAGCAGTTCTCTTTCAGGGGGTGGGACTGAAGCTTTCTTT. Full variable domain (remainder filled in from reference TRBV28 and TRBJ1-1): DVKVTQSSRYLVKRTGEKVFLECVQDMDHENMFWYRQDPGLGLRLIYFSYDVKMKEKGDIPEGYSVSREKKERFSLILESASTNQTSMYLCASSSLSGGGTEAFFGQGTRLTVV.

The chain uses TRBV5-1 and TRBJ1-2, with a weak D call TRBD1 (5 bases). Trimming cost V 4 bases and J 1 base, with 11 bases left between them. The CDR3 contains 14 residues. In germline, CDR1 is SGHRS, CDR2 YFSETQ. CDR3 in DNA: TGCGCCAGCAGCCCCTTGGGGCTTAACTATGGCTACACCTTC. It codes for CASSPLGLNYGYTF.

The chain uses TRBV5-1 and TRBJ1-1; no definite D call. The CDR3 has 12 amino acids. Germline lookup yields CDR1 SGHRS and CDR2 YFSETQ. Trimming cost V 0 bases and J 3 bases, with 3 bases left between them. CDR3 bases: TGCGCCAGCAGCTTGGGACACACTGAAGCTTTCTTT. Protein product: CASSLGHTEAFF.

This clone showed up just a few times. The CDR3 DNA follows: TGTGCCTCCTTGAGGGAAAATACTGAAGCTTTCTTT. Residues: CASLRENTEAFF. This sequence joins TRBV30 and TRBJ1-1, with no clear D. Germline CDR1 reads GTSNPN; CDR2 reads SVGIG (reference sequence). There are 12 residues in the CDR3. V was cut by 7 bases and J by 5 bases, with 14 bases left in between.

The rearrangement joins TRBV6-5 to TRBJ2-3, with 8 bases that match TRBD1. V was pared by 0 bases and J by 5 bases, with 4 bases of the junction left unmatched. The CDR3 covers 15 residues. Per the germline V gene, CDR1 is MNHEY and CDR2 is SVGAGI. CDR3 sequence reads: CASSYSRDRKDTQYF. In nucleotides, the CDR3 is TGTGCCAGCAGTTACTCACGGGACAGGAAAGATACGCAGTATTTT.

This chain uses TRBV21-1 with TRBJ2-7; no check of the table's D call, TRBD1, against the DNA was made. TRBV21-1 is annotated as a pseudogene. The CDR3 has 10 amino acids. CDR3 region: CASSKSEQYF. The CDR3 coding sequence is TGTGCCAGCAGCAAGTCAGAGCAGTACTTC.

The chain has TRBV6-1 and TRBJ2-7, with a weak D call TRBD2 (6 bases). Germline loops: CDR1 MNHNS, CDR2 SASEGT. Trimming removed 6 bases from V and 0 bases from J, with 6 bases in between. The length of the CDR3 is 12 residues. DNA for the CDR3: TGTGCCAGCAGGGGGGGCTCCTACGAGCAGTACTTC. The encoded protein is CASRGGSYEQYF.

To note about this clone: Other DNA sequences in this specimen translate into the identical CDR3. The gene calls are TRBV9 and TRBJ2-7, with a tentative D call TRBD1 (5 bases). CDR1 is SGDLS, CDR2 YYNGEE, per germline. The CDR3 loop spans 13 amino acids. Trimming took 2 bases from V and 0 from J, leaving 6 bases between them. CDR3 amino acids: CASSVDSSYEQYF. The CDR3, as DNA: TGTGCCAGCAGCGTTGACAGCTCCTACGAGCAGTACTTC.